Listed below are T cell receptor beta chains from one sample, sequenced in a study of blood T cell repertoires in COVID-19. The assay was immunoSEQ multiplex PCR, and TCRdb's table has in-frame clones only and misses some. The sample has fewer than 400,000 clones, about 87% seen once; the top ten hold about 9.4%. The sample was PBMCs or T cells enriched from blood (not recorded which). The receptors shown here come from a woman in her forties or fifties who had recovered from COVID-19. Each CDR3 is given with its conserved first and last residue. The D gene is left open where the match is weak. Some rows mark clone size as missing; the rest say once, few, many or name a class of expanded clone.

d_call,v_call,clone_size,j_call,cdr3_aa,cdr3_nt
TRBD1,TRBV6-1,-,TRBJ1-5,CASSDKFTGVRNQPQHF,TGTGCCAGCAGTGATAAGTTCACAGGGGTAAGGAATCAGCCCCAGCATTTT
-,TRBV9,-,TRBJ1-5,CASSASGASNQPQHF,TGTGCCAGCAGCGCCTCCGGAGCGAGCAATCAGCCCCAGCATTTT
-,TRBV5-1,once,TRBJ1-5,CASSVDGDQPQHF,TGCGCCAGCAGCGTGGACGGAGATCAGCCCCAGCATTTT
TRBD1,TRBV12-3/TRBV12-4,-,TRBJ1-2,CASIAGQGHGYTF,TGTGCCAGCATTGCGGGACAGGGCCACGGCTACACCTTC
-,TRBV28,-,TRBJ1-3,CASTPRTPGVSGNTIYF,TGTGCCAGCACCCCTAGGACCCCGGGGGTCTCTGGAAACACCATATATTTT
-,TRBV27,-,TRBJ1-5,CASSISTGNQPQHF,TGTGCCAGCAGTATTTCGACGGGGAATCAGCCCCAGCATTTT
TRBD1,TRBV19,-,TRBJ2-1,CASRVGTGEYNEQFF,TGTGCCAGTAGGGTCGGGACAGGGGAGTACAATGAGCAGTTCTTC
TRBD1,TRBV7-3,-,TRBJ2-2,CASSLTGTGEDGELFF,TGTGCCAGCAGCTTAACGGGGACAGGGGAGGACGGGGAGCTGTTTTTT
-,TRBV4-1,-,TRBJ2-2,CASSQGVLAGSGELFF,TGCGCCAGCAGCCAAGGGGTACTGGCAGGTTCCGGGGAGCTGTTTTTT
-,TRBV2,few,TRBJ1-5,CASSVQAMAVAQHF,TGTGCCAGCAGTGTCCAGGCTATGGCCGTAGCCCAGCATTTT
TRBD2,TRBV29-1,-,TRBJ2-1,CSVYLAGLQNEQFF,TGCAGCGTCTATCTAGCGGGGCTTCAAAATGAGCAGTTCTTC
-,TRBV18,-,TRBJ1-2,CASSAGRQSGYTF,TGTGCCAGCTCAGCGGGACGGCAGTCCGGCTACACCTTC
-,TRBV30,once,TRBJ2-2,CAWSGVTGELFF,TGTGCCTGGAGTGGAGTCACCGGGGAGCTGTTTTTT
-,TRBV5-1,-,TRBJ1-1,CASSLWAGRVVGVNTEAFF,TGCGCCAGCAGCTTGTGGGCGGGGAGGGTCGTTGGAGTGAACACTGAAGCTTTCTTT
-,TRBV19,-,TRBJ1-2,CASSIVSAGRRGGYTF,TGTGCCAGTAGTATAGTTTCGGCCGGCCGGCGGGGTGGCTACACCTTC
TRBD1,TRBV19,-,TRBJ1-4,CASSMGQVDEKLFF,TGTGCCAGTAGTATGGGACAGGTTGATGAAAAACTGTTTTTT
TRBD2,TRBV2,-,TRBJ2-3,CASSEGRGGANTQYF,TGTGCCAGCAGTGAAGGGCGGGGGGGTGCAAATACGCAGTATTTT